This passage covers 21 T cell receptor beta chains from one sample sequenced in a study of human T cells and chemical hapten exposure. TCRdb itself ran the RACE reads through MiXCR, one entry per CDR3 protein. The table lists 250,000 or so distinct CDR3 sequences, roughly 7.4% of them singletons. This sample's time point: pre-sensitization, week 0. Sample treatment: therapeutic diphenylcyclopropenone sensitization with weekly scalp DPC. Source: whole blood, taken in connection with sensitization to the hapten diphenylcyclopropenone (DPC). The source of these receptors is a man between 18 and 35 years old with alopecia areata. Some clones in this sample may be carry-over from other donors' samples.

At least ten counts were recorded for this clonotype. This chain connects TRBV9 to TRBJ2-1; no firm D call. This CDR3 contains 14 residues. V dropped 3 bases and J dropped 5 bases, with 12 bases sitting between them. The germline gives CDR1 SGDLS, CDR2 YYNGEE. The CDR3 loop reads CASSAPRSDNEQFF. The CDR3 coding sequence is TGTGCCAGCAGCGCACCGCGTTCGGACAATGAGCAGTTCTTC.

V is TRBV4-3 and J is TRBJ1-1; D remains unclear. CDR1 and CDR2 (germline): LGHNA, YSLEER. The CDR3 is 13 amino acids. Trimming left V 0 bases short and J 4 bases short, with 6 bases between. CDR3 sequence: CASSQETVTEAFF. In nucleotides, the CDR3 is TGCGCCAGCAGCCAAGAAACGGTCACTGAAGCTTTCTTT.

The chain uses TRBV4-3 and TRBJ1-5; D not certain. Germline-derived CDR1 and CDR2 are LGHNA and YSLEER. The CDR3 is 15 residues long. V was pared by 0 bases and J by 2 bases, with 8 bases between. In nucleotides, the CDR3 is TGCGCCAGCAGCCAAGATCCGAGTGGCAATCAGCCCCAGCATTTT. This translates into CASSQDPSGNQPQHF.

This CDR3 is CATSDSGTGGEQYV. The CDR3 region has the DNA TGTGCCACCAGTGATTCCGGGACAGGGGGCGAGCAGTACGTC. V is TRBV24-1 and J is TRBJ2-7; TRBD1 agrees at 11 bases. V lost 2 bases and J lost 6; bases outside the gene matches: 2. The CDR3 extends over 14 amino acids. Germline lookup yields CDR1 KGHDR and CDR2 SFDVKD.

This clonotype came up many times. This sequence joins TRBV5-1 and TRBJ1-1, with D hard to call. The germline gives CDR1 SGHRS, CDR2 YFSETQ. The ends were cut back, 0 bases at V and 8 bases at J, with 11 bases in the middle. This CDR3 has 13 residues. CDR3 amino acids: CASSLASETEAFF. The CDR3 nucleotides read TGCGCCAGCAGCTTGGCTTCCGAGACAGAAGCTTTCTTT.

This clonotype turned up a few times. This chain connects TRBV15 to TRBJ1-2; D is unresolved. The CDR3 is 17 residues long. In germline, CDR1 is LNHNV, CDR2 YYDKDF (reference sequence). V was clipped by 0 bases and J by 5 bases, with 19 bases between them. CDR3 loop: CATSRDLREGRIYGYTF. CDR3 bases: TGTGCCACCAGCAGAGATCTTAGGGAGGGAAGGATTTATGGCTACACCTTC.

The CDR3 spells CASSPFGLAGAEAFF. The CDR3 region has the DNA TGTGCCAGCAGCCCCTTCGGACTTGCCGGGGCTGAAGCTTTCTTT. The chain recombines TRBV4-2 with TRBJ1-1; D is ambiguous. Germline V gene sequence: CDR1 LGHNA, CDR2 YNFKEQ. CDR3 length: 15 amino acids. V dropped 4 bases and J dropped 6 bases, with 18 bases sitting between them.

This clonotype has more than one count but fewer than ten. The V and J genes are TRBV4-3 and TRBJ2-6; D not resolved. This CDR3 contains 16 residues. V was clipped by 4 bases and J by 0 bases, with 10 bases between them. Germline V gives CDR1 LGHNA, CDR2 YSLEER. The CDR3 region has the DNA TGCGCCAGCAGCCCCCGAGAGTTCTCTGGGGCCAACGTCCTGACTTTC. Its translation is CASSPREFSGANVLTF.

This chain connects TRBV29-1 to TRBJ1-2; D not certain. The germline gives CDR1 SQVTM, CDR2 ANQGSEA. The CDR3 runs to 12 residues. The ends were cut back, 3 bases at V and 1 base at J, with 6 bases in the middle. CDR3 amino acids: CSVDENNYGYTF. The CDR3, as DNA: TGCAGCGTTGACGAGAATAACTATGGCTACACCTTC.

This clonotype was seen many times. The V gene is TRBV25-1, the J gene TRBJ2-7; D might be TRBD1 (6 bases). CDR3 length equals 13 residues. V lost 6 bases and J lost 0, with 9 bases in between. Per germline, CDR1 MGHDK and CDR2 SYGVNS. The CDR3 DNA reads TGTGCCAGCAGCGAGACAGGCTCCTACGAGCAGTACTTC. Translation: CASSETGSYEQYF.

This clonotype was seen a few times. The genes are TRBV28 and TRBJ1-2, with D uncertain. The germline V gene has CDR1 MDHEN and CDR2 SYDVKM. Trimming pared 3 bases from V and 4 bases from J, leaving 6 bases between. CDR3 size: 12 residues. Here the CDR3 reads CASSFVPYGYTF. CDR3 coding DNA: TGTGCCAGCAGTTTTGTCCCCTATGGCTACACCTTC.

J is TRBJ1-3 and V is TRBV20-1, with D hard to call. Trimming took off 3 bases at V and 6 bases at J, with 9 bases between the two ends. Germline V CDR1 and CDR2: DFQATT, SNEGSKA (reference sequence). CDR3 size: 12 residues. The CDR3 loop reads CSASRRTNTIYF. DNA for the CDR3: TGCAGTGCTAGCAGGCGTACAAACACCATATATTTT.

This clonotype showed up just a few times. CDR3 sequence: CASSLYSLGSYNSPLHF. In nucleotides, the CDR3 is TGTGCCAGCAGTTTATACAGTCTTGGCTCCTATAATTCACCCCTCCACTTT. The V call is TRBV12-3 or TRBV12-4, the J call TRBJ1-6; D is uncertain. Trimming took off 2 bases at V and 0 bases at J, with 11 bases between the two ends. The CDR3 runs 17 residues.

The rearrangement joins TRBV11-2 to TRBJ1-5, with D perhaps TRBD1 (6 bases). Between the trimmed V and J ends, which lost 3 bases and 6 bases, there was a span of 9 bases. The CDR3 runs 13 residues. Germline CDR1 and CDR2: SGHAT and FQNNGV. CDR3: CASSFTGIQPQHF. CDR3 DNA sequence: TGTGCCAGCAGCTTCACAGGGATTCAGCCCCAGCATTTT.

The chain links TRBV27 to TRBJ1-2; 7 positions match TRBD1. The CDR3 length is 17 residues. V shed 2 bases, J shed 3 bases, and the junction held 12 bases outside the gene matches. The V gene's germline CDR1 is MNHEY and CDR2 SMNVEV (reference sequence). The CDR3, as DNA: TGTGCCAGCAGTTTAATGTGGACAGGTCAAGTTTACTATGGCTACACCTTC. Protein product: CASSLMWTGQVYYGYTF.

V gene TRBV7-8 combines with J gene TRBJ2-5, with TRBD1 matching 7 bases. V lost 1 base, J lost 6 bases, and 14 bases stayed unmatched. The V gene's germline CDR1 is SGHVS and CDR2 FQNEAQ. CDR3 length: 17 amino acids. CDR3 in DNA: TGTGCCAGCAGCTTAGATAAGGCTTTGGACAGGATAAAGACCCAGTACTTC. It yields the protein CASSLDKALDRIKTQYF. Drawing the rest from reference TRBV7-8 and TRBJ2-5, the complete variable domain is GAGVSQSPRYKVAKRGQDVALRCDPISGHVSLFWYQQALGQGPEFLTYFQNEAQLDKSGLPSDRFFAERPEGSVSTLKIQRTQQEDSAVYLCASSLDKALDRIKTQYFGPGTRLLVL.

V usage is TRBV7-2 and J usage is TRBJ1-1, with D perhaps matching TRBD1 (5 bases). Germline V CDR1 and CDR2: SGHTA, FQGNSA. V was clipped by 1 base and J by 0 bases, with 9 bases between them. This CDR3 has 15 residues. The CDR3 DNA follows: TGTGCCAGCAGCTTAGGAGGGGAGATGAACACTGAAGCTTTCTTT. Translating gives CASSLGGEMNTEAFF.

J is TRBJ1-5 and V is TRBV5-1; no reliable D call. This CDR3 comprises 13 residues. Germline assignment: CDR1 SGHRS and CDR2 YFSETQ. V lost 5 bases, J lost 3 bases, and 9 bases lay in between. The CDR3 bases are TGCGCCAGCAGGGAAAATTTCAATCAGCCCCAGCATTTT. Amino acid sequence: CASRENFNQPQHF. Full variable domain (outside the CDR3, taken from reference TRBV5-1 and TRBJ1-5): KAGVTQTPRYLIKTRGQQVTLSCSPISGHRSVSWYQQTPGQGLQFLFEYFSETQRNKGNFPGRFSGRQFSNSRSEMNVSTLELGDSALYLCASRENFNQPQHFGDGTRLSIL.

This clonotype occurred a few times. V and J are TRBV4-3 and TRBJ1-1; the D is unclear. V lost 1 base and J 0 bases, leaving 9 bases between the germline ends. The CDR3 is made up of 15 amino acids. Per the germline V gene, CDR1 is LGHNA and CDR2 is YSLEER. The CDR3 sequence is CASSQGLQLNTEAFF. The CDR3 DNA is TGCGCCAGCAGCCAAGGCCTACAGCTGAACACTGAAGCTTTCTTT.

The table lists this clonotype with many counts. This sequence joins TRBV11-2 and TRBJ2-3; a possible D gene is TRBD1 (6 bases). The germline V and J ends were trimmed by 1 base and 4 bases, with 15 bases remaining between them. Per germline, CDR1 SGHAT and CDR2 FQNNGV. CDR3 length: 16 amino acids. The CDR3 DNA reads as TGTGCCAGCAGCTTAGTTGGCAGGGGATCGGCAGATACGCAGTATTTT. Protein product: CASSLVGRGSADTQYF.

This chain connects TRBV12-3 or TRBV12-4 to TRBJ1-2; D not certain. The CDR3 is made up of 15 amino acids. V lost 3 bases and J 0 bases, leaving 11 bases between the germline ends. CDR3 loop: CASSFPPLANYGYTF. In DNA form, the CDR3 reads TGTGCCAGCAGTTTCCCTCCCCTAGCTAACTATGGCTACACCTTC.